The rows below give T cell receptor beta chains drawn from one sample of a study of PD-1 blockade in classical Hodgkin lymphoma. Data came from immunoSEQ multiplex PCR; TCRdb stores just in-frame clones and leaves some out. The repertoire consists of under 15,000 clones, with 65% to 85% occurring once and the leading ten covering roughly 24%. This specimen was peripheral blood mononuclear cells (PBMCs), taken at baseline. These receptors were taken from a human donor with classical Hodgkin lymphoma. The CDR3 runs from the conserved cysteine through the conserved F or W.

v_gene | len | CDR3aa
TRBV7-6 | 19 | CASSLRAGGQMEGNQPQHF
TRBV23-1 | 19 | CASSQSVGSARFYTGELFF
TRBV7-9 | 16 | CASSPYREQSSYEQYF
TRBV27 | 13 | CASSLSITYEQYF
TRBV7-2 | 13 | CASSSDRNSPLHF
TRBV4-3 | 13 | CASSGGLNTEAFF
TRBV7-8 | 16 | CASSLATDGTRSAQHF
TRBV5-1 | 15 | CASSRATGVNEKLFF
TRBV19 | 15 | CASYGPGTESPEAFF
TRBV10-3 | 14 | CAISPVATNEKLFF
TRBV19 | 14 | CASSPGDRRRGYTF
TRBV29-1 | 13 | CSVATGQGHGYTF
TRBV30 | 13 | CAGAGGGNQPQHF
TRBV18 | 16 | CASSPMEGSSGNTIYF
TRBV5-1 | 19 | CASSLLPRNRGIVNTEAFF
TRBV28 | 21 | CASSLRTGGGRLAVVGETQYF
TRBV6-5 | 13 | CASRTRQGDRLRF
TRBV4-2 | 16 | CASSAGLAGGTGELFF
TRBV5-4 | 15 | CASSWTTGGEETQYF
TRBV6-1 | 16 | CASSERGTGGTDTQYF
TRBV19 | 13 | CASSIHSETEAFF
TRBV4-2 | 17 | CASSQEGGATGNQPQHF
TRBV7-6 | 13 | CASSSHWQNEQFF
TRBV30 | 15 | CAWRGLGRGGYGYTF
TRBV20-1 | 11 | CSVIGDNIQYF
TRBV25-1 | 13 | CASSDVGEQPQHF
TRBV27 | 11 | CASRSLDEQFF
TRBV7-3 | 14 | CASSPAGSYNEQFF
TRBV19 | 13 | CASGGQSNYGYTF
TRBV29-1 | 14 | CSVETIQGNYGYTF
TRBV5-6 | 12 | CASSQGGREQYF
TRBV4-2 | 15 | CASSQKFRGNSPLHF
TRBV19 | 13 | CASSIQGTYEQYF
TRBV10-3 | 16 | CAISDEGRAKHSPLHF
TRBV4-3 | 19 | CASSQETGQSLATNYGYTF
TRBV7-9 | 13 | CASASGKSYEQYF
TRBV6-1 | 12 | CASSSTYNEQFF
TRBV7-7 | 14 | CASSHLGDYNEQFF
TRBV18 | 18 | CASSPSGLGVGSKNIQYF
TRBV7-9 | 15 | CASSPGQGGNQPQHF
TRBV11-2 | 11 | CASSLYDEQFF